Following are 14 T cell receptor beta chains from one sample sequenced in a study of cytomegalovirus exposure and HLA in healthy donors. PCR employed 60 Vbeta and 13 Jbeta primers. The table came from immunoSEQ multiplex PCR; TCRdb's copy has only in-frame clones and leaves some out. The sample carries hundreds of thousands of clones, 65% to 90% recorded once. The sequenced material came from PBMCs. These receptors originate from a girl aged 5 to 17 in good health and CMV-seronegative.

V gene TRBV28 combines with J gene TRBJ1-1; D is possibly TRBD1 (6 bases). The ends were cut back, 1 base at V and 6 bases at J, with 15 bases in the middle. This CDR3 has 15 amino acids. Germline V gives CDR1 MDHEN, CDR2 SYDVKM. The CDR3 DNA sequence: TGTGCCAGCAGTTTATCACAGGGTTATCGTTCTGAAGCTTTCTTT. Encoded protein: CASSLSQGYRSEAFF.

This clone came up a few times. The CDR3 DNA reads TGTGCCAGCAGTGGGGGTGGGGCAGGGGACACTGAAGCTTTCTTT. This encodes CASSGGGAGDTEAFF. The chain carries TRBV28 and TRBJ1-1, with TRBD1 as a possible D gene (6 bases). Germline values: CDR1 MDHEN, CDR2 SYDVKM. The CDR3 is made up of 15 amino acids. V was clipped by 5 bases and J by 3 bases, with 16 bases between them.

The CDR3 loop is CASSPGVAGKLFF. CDR3 nucleotide sequence: TGTGCCAGCAGCCCCGGGGTCGCGGGAAAACTGTTTTTT. The chain couples TRBV7-2 to TRBJ1-4; D call uncertain. The V end was cut by 5 bases, the J end by 10 bases, with 14 bases between. The V gene's germline CDR1 is SGHTA and CDR2 FQGNSA. The CDR3 covers 13 residues.

The CDR3 region is CASRLAGGGEQFF. The CDR3 DNA follows: TGTGCCAGCAGACTAGCGGGAGGAGGTGAGCAGTTCTTC. The chain uses TRBV6-5 and TRBJ2-1; TRBD2 matches at 12 bases. This CDR3 spans 13 amino acids. V lost 6 bases, J lost 9 bases, and 3 bases stayed unmatched. The germline CDR1 and CDR2 sequences are MNHEY and SVGAGI.

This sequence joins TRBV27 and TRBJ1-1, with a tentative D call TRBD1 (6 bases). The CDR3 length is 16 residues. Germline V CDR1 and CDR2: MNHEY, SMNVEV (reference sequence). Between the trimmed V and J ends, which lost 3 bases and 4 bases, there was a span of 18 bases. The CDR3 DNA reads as TGTGCCAGCAGTTTGCGGCGAGGGGGGGTTAGCACTGAAGCTTTCTTT. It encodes CASSLRRGGVSTEAFF.

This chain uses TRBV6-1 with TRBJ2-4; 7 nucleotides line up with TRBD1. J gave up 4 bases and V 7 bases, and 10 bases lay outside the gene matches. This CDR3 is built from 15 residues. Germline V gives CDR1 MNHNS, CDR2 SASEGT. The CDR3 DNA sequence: TGTGCCAGCATCGTTCCGCGACAGGGTAAAAACATTCAGTACTTC. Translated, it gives CASIVPRQGKNIQYF.

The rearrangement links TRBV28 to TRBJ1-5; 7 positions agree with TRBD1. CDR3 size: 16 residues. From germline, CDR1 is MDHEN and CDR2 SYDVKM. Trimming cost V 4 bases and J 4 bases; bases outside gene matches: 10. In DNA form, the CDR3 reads TGTGCCAGCAGTTCAACGACAGGGAGACGGAATCAGCCCCAGCATTTT. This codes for CASSSTTGRRNQPQHF.

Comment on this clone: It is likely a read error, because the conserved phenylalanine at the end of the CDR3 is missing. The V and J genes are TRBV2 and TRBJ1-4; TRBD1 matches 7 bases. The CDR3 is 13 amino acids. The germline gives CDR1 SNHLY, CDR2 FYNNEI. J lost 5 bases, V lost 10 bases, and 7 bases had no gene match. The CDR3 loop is CAIRGQGNEKLFL. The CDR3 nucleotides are TGTGCCATTAGGGGGCAGGGGAATGAAAAACTGTTTCTT.

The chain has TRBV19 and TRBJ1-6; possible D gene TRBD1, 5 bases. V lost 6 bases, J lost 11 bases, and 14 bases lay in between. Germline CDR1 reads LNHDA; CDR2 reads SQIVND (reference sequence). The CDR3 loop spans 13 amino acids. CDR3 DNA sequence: TGTGCCAGTAGGACAGCCTCTACGACACCCCTCCACTTT. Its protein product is CASRTASTTPLHF.

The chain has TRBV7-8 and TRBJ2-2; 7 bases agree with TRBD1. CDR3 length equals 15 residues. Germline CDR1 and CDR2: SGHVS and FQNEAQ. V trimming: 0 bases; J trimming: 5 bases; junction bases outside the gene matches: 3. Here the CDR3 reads CASSLAGGSTGELFF. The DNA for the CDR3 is TGTGCCAGCAGCTTAGCAGGGGGCAGTACCGGGGAGCTGTTTTTT.

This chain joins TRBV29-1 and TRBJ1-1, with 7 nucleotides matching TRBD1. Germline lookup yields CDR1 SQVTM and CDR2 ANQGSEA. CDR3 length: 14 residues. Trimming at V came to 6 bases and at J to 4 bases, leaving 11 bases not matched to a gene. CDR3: CSVATQGRGTEAFF. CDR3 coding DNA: TGCAGCGTCGCGACACAGGGGCGCGGCACTGAAGCTTTCTTT.

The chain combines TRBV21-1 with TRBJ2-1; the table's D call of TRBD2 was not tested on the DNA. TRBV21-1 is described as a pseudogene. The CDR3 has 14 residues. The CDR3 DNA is TGTGCCAGCCCCCCGGATAGCGGCCACAATGAGCAGTTCTTC. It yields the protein CASPPDSGHNEQFF.

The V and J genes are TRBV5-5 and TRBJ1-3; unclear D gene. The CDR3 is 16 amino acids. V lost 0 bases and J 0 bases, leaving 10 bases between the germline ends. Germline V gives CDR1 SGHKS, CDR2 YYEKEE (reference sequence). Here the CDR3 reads CASSLGGRSSGNTIYF. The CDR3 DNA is TGTGCCAGCAGCTTGGGTGGCAGAAGCTCTGGAAACACCATATATTTT. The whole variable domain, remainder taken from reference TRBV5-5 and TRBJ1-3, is DAGVTQSPTHLIKTRGQQVTLRCSPISGHKSVSWYQQVLGQGPQFIFQYYEKEERGRGNFPDRFSARQFPNYSSELNVNALLLGDSALYLCASSLGGRSSGNTIYFGEGSWLTVV.

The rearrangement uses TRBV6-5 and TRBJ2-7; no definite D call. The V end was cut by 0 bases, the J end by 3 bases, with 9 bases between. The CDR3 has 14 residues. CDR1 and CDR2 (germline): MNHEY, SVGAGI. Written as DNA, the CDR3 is TGTGCCAGCAGTTACTCTATAGCCCGCTACGAGCAGTACTTC. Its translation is CASSYSIARYEQYF.